This T cell receptor beta chain is from a study of shared clonotypes between healthy human individuals. The CDR3 totals 14 residues. The V and J ends lost 2 bases and 7 bases, in that order; junction bases with no gene match: 5. Germline CDR1 reads SGHVS; CDR2 reads FQNEAQ. Clones were sequenced by immunoSEQ multiplex PCR, and TCRdb holds only the in-frame ones, with some missing. The sample has approximately 98,000 clones, about 70% seen once. V gene TRBV7-8 combines with J gene TRBJ1-5, with 7 positions matching TRBD1. The TCR sequence derives from a woman between 25 and 40 years old in good health. The material sequenced was memory CD8+ T cells sorted from blood. The subset denotes: CD45RO+ cells pooled with CCR7-negative TemRA cells. CDR3 sequence: CASSLFQGGQPQHF. Written as DNA, the CDR3 is TGTGCCAGCAGCTTATTTCAGGGGGGACAGCCCCAGCATTTT.